The sequence of this T cell receptor (beta chain) was determined in a study of radiotherapy plus CTLA-4 blockade in lung cancer. Method: immunoSEQ multiplex PCR; TCRdb's copy keeps in-frame clones and lacks some. This sample has approximately 97,000 clones; about 80% occur once, and the top ten carry around 0.8%. Trimming at V came to 3 bases and at J to 7 bases, leaving 13 bases not matched to a gene. The CDR3 consists of 17 residues. Germline CDR1 MNHNS, CDR2 SASEGT. The chain joins TRBV6-1 to TRBJ1-5; 9 bases map to TRBD1. The TCR comes from a human donor with non-small cell lung cancer who had stable disease on radiotherapy plus ipilimumab. This sample comprised peripheral blood, obtained from a patient treated with radiotherapy plus ipilimumab. The DNA of the CDR3 is TGTGCCAGCAGTGACGGATTATGGACAGGGGTGGAGCAGCCCCAGCATTTT. As protein: CASSDGLWTGVEQPQHF.